This TCR beta chain originates from a study of control samples from healthy donors and cancer patients (dated by TCRdb to about 2020). Library prep was done by the immunoSEQ multiplex PCR assay. The clones in this table, taken by TCRdb from immuneACCESS, are in-frame only. Not every clone is retained; where verified, under half of the shortfall comes from an unresolved V gene, and the cause of the rest is unknown. Across this sample there are approximately 100,000 clones, with roughly 92% seen only once. The ten biggest clones cover approximately 3% of the sample. To note about this clone: This receptor's antigen is unknown. Nothing much larger sits one base from this clone, and base qualities are not available. This sample also contains other DNA sequences that code for the same CDR3.

Sequencing was performed on blood. The origin of this receptor is a human donor in good health. The donor label of this sample is uncertain.

In nucleotides, the sequence is TGCGCCAGCAGCTTGGACAGGGCTGGAAACACCATATATTTT. This sequence encodes CASSLDRAGNTIYF. The V gene is TRBV5-1 and the J gene is TRBJ1-3; TRBD1 is a weak D gene call, 6 bases matching. The V and J ends are trimmed by 0 bases and 2 bases, leaving 6 bases between them. CDR1 and CDR2, per the germline V gene, are SGHRS and YFSETQ. From the cysteine up to the phenylalanine, the CDR3 has a length of 14 residues. Here the CDR3 DNA is all that survives: 42 bases in frame from base 1. Beyond the CDR3, the reference TRBV5-1 and TRBJ1-3 genes provide the residues; the full variable domain reads: KAGVTQTPRYLIKTRGQQVTLSCSPISGHRSVSWYQQTPGQGLQFLFEYFSETQRNKGNFPGRFSGRQFSNSRSEMNVSTLELGDSALYLCASSLDRAGNTIYFGEGSWLTVV.